This T cell receptor beta chain was sequenced for a study of blood T cell repertoires in COVID-19. Losses at the gene ends were 5 bases for V and 3 bases for J; bases not matched to a gene: 15. The length of the CDR3 is 18 residues. Per germline, CDR1 SGHDN and CDR2 FVKESK. Profiled with immunoSEQ multiplex PCR; TCRdb holds only in-frame clones, not every one. The data show hundreds of thousands of clones, roughly 89% seen once. This clone has only one observation. The sample comprised peripheral blood. The source is a middle-aged woman with COVID-19, enrolled during active disease. V and J are TRBV14 and TRBJ2-7; 11 bases map to TRBD2. In DNA form, the CDR3 reads TGTGCCAGCAGCTTCGTCTCCGGGACTAGCGGAACAAACTACGAGCAGTACTTC. It is translated as CASSFVSGTSGTNYEQYF. The full variable domain, rest sourced from reference TRBV14 and TRBJ2-7, is EAGVTQFPSHSVIEKGQTVTLRCDPISGHDNLYWYRRVMGKEIKFLLHFVKESKQDESGMPNNRFLAERTGGTYSTLKVQPAELEDSGVYFCASSFVSGTSGTNYEQYFGPGTRLTVT.